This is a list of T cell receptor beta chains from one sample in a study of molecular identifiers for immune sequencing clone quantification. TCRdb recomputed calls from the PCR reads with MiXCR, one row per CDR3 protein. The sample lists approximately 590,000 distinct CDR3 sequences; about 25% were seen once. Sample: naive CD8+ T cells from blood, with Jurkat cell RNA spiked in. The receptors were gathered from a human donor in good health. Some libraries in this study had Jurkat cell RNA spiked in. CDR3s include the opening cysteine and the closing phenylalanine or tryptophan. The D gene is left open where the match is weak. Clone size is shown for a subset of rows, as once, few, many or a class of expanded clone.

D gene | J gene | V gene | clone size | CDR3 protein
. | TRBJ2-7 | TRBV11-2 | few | CASSLGALAGYEQYF
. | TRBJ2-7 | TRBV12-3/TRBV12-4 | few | CASSLVLDEQYF
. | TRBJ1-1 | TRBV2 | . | CASSEWEGDTEAFF
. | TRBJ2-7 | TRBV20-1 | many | CSARDVGSSYEQYF
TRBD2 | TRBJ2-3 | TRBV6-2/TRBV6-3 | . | CASSYFIPGLGGDTQYF
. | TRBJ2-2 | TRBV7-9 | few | CASSSDKANTGELFF
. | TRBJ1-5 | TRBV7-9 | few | CASSPPGPSNQPQHF
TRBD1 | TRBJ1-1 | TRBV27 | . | CASSLSPPLGQGDTEAFF
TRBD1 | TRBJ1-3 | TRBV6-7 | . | CASSYRCDRENTIYF
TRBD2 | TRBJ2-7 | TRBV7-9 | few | CASSSGLAAEREQYF
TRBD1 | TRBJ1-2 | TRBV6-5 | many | CASSYTGGDGYTF
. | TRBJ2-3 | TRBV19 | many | CASSYQPEGDAQYF
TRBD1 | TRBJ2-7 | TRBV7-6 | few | CASTTGNAYEQYF
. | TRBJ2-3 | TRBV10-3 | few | CAISAHGQGEADTQYF
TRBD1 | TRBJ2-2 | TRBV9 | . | CASSGLTGGPGELFF
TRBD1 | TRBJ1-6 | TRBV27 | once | CASSNRGYKSPLHF
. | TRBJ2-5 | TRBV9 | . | CASSAGRVRAGQETQYF
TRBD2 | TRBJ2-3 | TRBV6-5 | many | CASSYGTSGSTDTQYF
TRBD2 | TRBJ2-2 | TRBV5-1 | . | CASSLVASGRVDTGELFF
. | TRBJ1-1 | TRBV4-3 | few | CASSPSRGASTEAFF
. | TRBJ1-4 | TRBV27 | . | CASSLSGGGAPEKLFF
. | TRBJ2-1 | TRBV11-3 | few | CASSFEVFRGAEYRNEQFF
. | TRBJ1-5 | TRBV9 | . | CASSVGVADQPQHF
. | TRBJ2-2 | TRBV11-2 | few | CASSLVPANTGELFF
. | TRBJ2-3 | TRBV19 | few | CASQSGYLTDTQYF
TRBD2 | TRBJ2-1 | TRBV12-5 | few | CASGRTSDYNEQFF
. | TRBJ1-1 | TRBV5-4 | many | CASSLGPPHRVLTLTEAFF
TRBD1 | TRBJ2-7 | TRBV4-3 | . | CASSQDRQGATLIYEQYF
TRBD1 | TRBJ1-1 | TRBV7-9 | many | CASSRSGQDWNTEAFF
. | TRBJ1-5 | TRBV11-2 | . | CASSPGGGNQPQQF
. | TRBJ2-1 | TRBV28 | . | CASSRIPRDPMGSEQFF
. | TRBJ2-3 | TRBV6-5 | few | CARHHGGSGAYNTDTQYF
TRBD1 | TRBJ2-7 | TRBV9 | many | CASSGQGSYEQYF
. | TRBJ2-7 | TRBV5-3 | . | CASYFQDDSYEQYF
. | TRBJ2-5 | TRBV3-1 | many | CASSQEDWYQETQYF
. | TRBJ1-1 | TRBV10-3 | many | CAISEQGSREAFF
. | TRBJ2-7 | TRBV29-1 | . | CRGGAGPYAPYF
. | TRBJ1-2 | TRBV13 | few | CASSNRREGAYGYTF
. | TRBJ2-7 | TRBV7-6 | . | CASSLDRGLYF
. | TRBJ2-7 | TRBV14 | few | CASSQWHGLAYEQYF
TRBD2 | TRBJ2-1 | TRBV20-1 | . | CSASGGTSMYNAQFF
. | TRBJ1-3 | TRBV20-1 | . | CSARDWDTIYF
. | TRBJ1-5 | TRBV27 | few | CASSQGSIEPQHF